A selection of T cell receptor beta chains follows, all from one sample in a study of blood T cell repertoires in COVID-19. Assay used: immunoSEQ multiplex PCR; TCRdb lists only in-frame clones, some missing. Of tens of thousands of clones listed, about 90% were seen once; the top ten hold more than 10%. The source material was peripheral blood. The source of these receptors is a human donor in a cohort sampled during active COVID-19. Each CDR3 is given with its conserved first and last residue. D genes are given only for firm matches. Expanded clones get a size class; other rows say once, few or many, or leave the size out.

D | J | size | V | CDR3 | DNA
- | TRBJ1-5 | once | TRBV6-5 | CASRLGAVSNQPQHF | TGTGCCAGCAGGTTAGGGGCCGTCAGCAATCAGCCCCAGCATTTT
- | TRBJ2-3 | - | TRBV9 | CASSRLVGQVGTDTQYF | TGTGCCAGCAGCCGATTGGTTGGGCAGGTCGGCACAGATACGCAGTATTTT
- | TRBJ1-5 | - | TRBV19 | CASSISGPGGPQHF | TGTGCCAGTAGTATCAGCGGGCCCGGCGGGCCCCAGCATTTT
TRBD1 | TRBJ2-2 | - | TRBV11-2 | CASGKGAPVTGELFF | TGTGCCAGCGGTAAGGGGGCGCCGGTCACCGGGGAGCTGTTTTTT
- | TRBJ1-1 | - | TRBV5-1 | CASSLERPGSTEAFF | TGCGCCAGCAGCTTGGAACGGCCGGGGAGCACTGAAGCTTTCTTT
TRBD2 | TRBJ2-3 | - | TRBV5-4 | CASSGSGGASADTQYF | TGTGCCAGCAGCGGTAGCGGGGGGGCTTCCGCAGATACGCAGTATTTT
- | TRBJ1-1 | - | TRBV11-2 | CASSLGAGTEAFF | TGTGCCAGCAGCTTAGGGGCAGGCACTGAAGCTTTCTTT
TRBD1 | TRBJ2-3 | once | TRBV30 | CAWSGQGADTQYF | TGTGCCTGGAGTGGACAGGGGGCAGATACGCAGTATTTT
TRBD2 | TRBJ2-3 | - | TRBV24-1 | CATKRDGGSDTQYF | TGTGCCACCAAGCGGGACGGAGGTTCAGATACGCAGTATTTT
- | TRBJ2-3 | - | TRBV27 | CASSHRGDTQYF | TGTGCCAGCAGTCACCGAGGGGATACGCAGTATTTT
TRBD1 | TRBJ1-4 | - | TRBV2 | CASSEGRTGGLEKLFF | TGTGCCAGCAGTGAAGGTCGGACAGGGGGCTTGGAAAAACTGTTTTTT
- | TRBJ2-7 | - | TRBV10-3 | CAAQTRLGEQYF | TGTGCCGCTCAGACGAGACTAGGCGAGCAGTACTTC
- | TRBJ1-1 | once | TRBV7-2 | CASSLVRENTEAFF | TGTGCCAGCAGCTTGGTCCGGGAGAACACTGAAGCTTTCTTT